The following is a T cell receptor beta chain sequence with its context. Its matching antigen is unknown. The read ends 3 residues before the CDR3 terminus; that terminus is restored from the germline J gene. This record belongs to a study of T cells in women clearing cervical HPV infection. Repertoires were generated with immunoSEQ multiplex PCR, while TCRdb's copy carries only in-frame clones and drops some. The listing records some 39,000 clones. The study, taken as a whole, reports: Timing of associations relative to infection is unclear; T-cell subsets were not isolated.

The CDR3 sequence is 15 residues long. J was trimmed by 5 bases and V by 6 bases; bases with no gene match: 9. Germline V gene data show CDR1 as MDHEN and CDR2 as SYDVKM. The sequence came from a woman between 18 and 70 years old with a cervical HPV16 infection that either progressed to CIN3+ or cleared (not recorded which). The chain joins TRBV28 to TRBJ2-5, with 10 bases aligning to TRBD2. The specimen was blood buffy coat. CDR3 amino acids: CASRGAGGQRETQYF. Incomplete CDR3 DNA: TGTGCCAGCAGGGGAGCGGGAGGGCAGAGGGAGACC.